This T cell receptor beta chain was profiled in a study of shared clonotypes between healthy human individuals. Findings of the study overall: Clonotypes not shared had lower generation probabilities than those common to all four donors.

Comment on this clone: Its target is not known.

Sorted-subset replicate PCRs used 150 to 200 ng DNA, approximately 27,000 T cell genomes. Clones were sequenced by immunoSEQ multiplex PCR, and TCRdb holds only the in-frame ones, with some missing. Of 2,100,000 or so clones listed, around 95% are singletons. Donation came from healthy HIV-negative adults that had no recent acute infections or vaccinations. The germline gives CDR1 LNHDA, CDR2 SQIVND (reference sequence). This CDR3 comprises 13 residues. Trimming took 5 bases from V and 1 from J, leaving 9 bases between them. The V gene is TRBV19, the J gene TRBJ2-7; maybe TRBD2 (6 bases). The receptor was isolated from a young man in good health. Sequencing used naive CD4+ T cells sorted from blood. Subset meaning: CD45RA+ positively selected. The CDR3 sequence is CASSRGNSYEQYF. CDR3 coding DNA: TGTGCCAGTAGTCGCGGGAATTCCTACGAGCAGTACTTC.